The 9 T cell receptor beta chains below were found in one sample sequenced in a study of PD-L1 blockade in urothelial cancer. Produced via immunoSEQ multiplex PCR; TCRdb's table is partial and in-frame only. This sample has approximately 100,000 clones, with about 89% found just once. This specimen consisted of PBMCs, obtained around atezolizumab (anti-PD-L1) treatment. The receptors stem from a woman over 75 with urothelial cancer.

The chain links TRBV7-6 to TRBJ2-7; 9 bases align to TRBD2. V lost 1 base, J lost 6 bases, and 13 bases stayed unmatched. This CDR3 contains 17 residues. Germline CDR1 is SGHVS and CDR2 is FNYEAQ. CDR3 residues: CASSLVGRASGISEQYF. The CDR3 coding sequence is TGTGCCAGCAGCTTAGTAGGTCGGGCTAGCGGGATTTCCGAGCAGTACTTC.

The chain combines TRBV30 with TRBJ1-2; weak D call: TRBD1 (6 bases). The germline V and J ends were trimmed by 2 bases and 4 bases, with 14 bases remaining between them. CDR1 GTSNPN and CDR2 SVGIG come from the germline V gene (reference sequence). The CDR3 is 14 amino acids. The CDR3 DNA follows: TGTGCCTGGAGTACAAATACAGGGACCTATGGCTACACCTTC. Translation: CAWSTNTGTYGYTF.

The chain uses TRBV10-2 and TRBJ2-1; D ambiguous. The CDR3 is 13 residues long. Trimming pared 5 bases from V and 6 bases from J, leaving 11 bases between. Germline loops: CDR1 WSHSY, CDR2 SAAADI. Written as DNA, the CDR3 is TGCGCCAGCAGTTCCCTCGCGAGCAATGAGCAGTTCTTC. Translation: CASSSLASNEQFF.

The J gene is TRBJ2-1, the V gene TRBV27; TRBD2 might be the D (6 bases). V was clipped by 6 bases and J by 3 bases, with 15 bases between them. The CDR3 is 15 residues long. The germline V gene has CDR1 MNHEY and CDR2 SMNVEV (reference sequence). The DNA of the CDR3 is TGTGCCAGCAGCGCGCGGGCGGACTACTACAATGAGCAGTTCTTC. Protein product: CASSARADYYNEQFF.

The rearrangement uses TRBV28 and TRBJ1-4; 9 nucleotides agree with TRBD1. Germline V gene data show CDR1 as MDHEN and CDR2 as SYDVKM. Trimming took 6 bases from V and 10 from J; bases not matched to a gene: 12. The CDR3 covers 15 residues. This CDR3 is CASREPGQGFGKLFF. CDR3 nucleotides: TGTGCCAGCAGGGAGCCGGGACAGGGCTTCGGAAAACTGTTTTTT.

This chain connects TRBV30 to TRBJ2-3, with D tentatively TRBD2 (5 bases). V lost 1 base and J 4 bases, leaving 9 bases between the germline ends. This CDR3 is built from 13 residues. Germline V gene data show CDR1 as GTSNPN and CDR2 as SVGIG (reference sequence). CDR3 residues: CAWSEGVADTQYF. The CDR3 nucleotides are TGTGCCTGGAGTGAGGGAGTGGCAGATACGCAGTATTTT.

The gene calls are TRBV4-1 and TRBJ1-5; weak D call: TRBD1 (5 bases). The CDR3 has 15 residues. V dropped 4 bases and J dropped 1 base, with 11 bases sitting between them. Germline V gene lookup returns CDR1 MGHRA and CDR2 YSYEKL. CDR3 region: CASSPGIWSNQPQHF. CDR3 DNA sequence: TGCGCCAGCAGCCCAGGGATTTGGAGCAATCAGCCCCAGCATTTT.

CDR3 in amino acids: CATSRDTPRRRLNQPQHF. The CDR3 DNA reads as TGTGCCACCAGCAGAGATACCCCGCGGCGGAGGTTGAATCAGCCCCAGCATTTT. This chain joins TRBV15 and TRBJ1-5; no clear D gene. This CDR3 is 18 amino acids long. Trimming pared 0 bases from V and 4 bases from J, leaving 19 bases between. Looked up from germline, CDR1 is LNHNV and CDR2 is YYDKDF (reference sequence).

This chain's CDR3 is CASSPETQTYEQYF. CDR3 DNA: TGTGCCAGCAGCCCGGAGACTCAGACCTACGAGCAGTACTTC. The V call is TRBV5-4, the J call TRBJ2-7, with unresolved D. CDR1 is SGHNT and CDR2 is YYREEE in the germline V gene (reference sequence). The CDR3 has 14 amino acids. V was pared by 4 bases and J by 2 bases, with 13 bases between.